These 20 T cell receptor beta chains came from one sample sequenced in a study of T cell responses to AZD1222 COVID-19 vaccine. Sequencing was performed with immunoSEQ multiplex PCR; in TCRdb, only in-frame clones are kept and a portion is missing. There are 100,000 to 150,000 clones in the sample; 75% to 95% occur only once, and roughly 2% lies in the top ten. The source was peripheral blood, collected 28 days after the second AZD1222 dose. These receptor sequences come from an adult who received the AZD1222 COVID-19 vaccine.

The genes are TRBV29-1 and TRBJ1-2; 8 bases agree with TRBD1. The germline CDR1 and CDR2 sequences are SQVTM and ANQGSEA. V lost 3 bases to trimming and J lost 8 bases; unmatched junction nucleotides: 8. There are 13 residues in the CDR3. The CDR3 spells CSVDEDRASGYTF. The CDR3 nucleotides read TGCAGCGTTGATGAGGACAGGGCGTCCGGCTACACCTTC.

This sequence joins TRBV27 and TRBJ1-2; the match to TRBD1 covers 7 bases. Germline V gives CDR1 MNHEY, CDR2 SMNVEV (reference sequence). The J segment lost 0 bases and the V segment lost 6 bases, leaving 10 bases of the junction unmatched. CDR3 length: 16 amino acids. CDR3 DNA sequence: TGTGCCAGCAGCCTACAAAGACAGGGATCTAACTATGGCTACACCTTC. Translation gives CASSLQRQGSNYGYTF.

The chain employs TRBV7-8 and TRBJ2-5, with D uncertain. Trimming left V 7 bases short and J 2 bases short, with 8 bases between. Germline CDR1 reads SGHVS; CDR2 reads FQNEAQ. The CDR3 is 12 residues long. Here the CDR3 DNA reads TGTGCCAGCAACCCCCTGCAAGAGACCCAGTACTTC. Translated, it gives CASNPLQETQYF.

This sequence joins TRBV11-3 and TRBJ2-7, with TRBD2 matching over 9 bases. There are 20 residues in the CDR3. Germline V gene data show CDR1 as SGHNT and CDR2 as YENEEA. With V trimmed by 6 bases and J by 0 bases, 21 bases remained unmatched. Here the CDR3 DNA reads TGTGCCAGCAGGAAGTCGAGCGGGAGGATTAGGGGGGGAAGCTCCTACGAGCAGTACGTC. Translated, it gives CASRKSSGRIRGGSSYEQYV.

The gene calls are TRBV10-3 and TRBJ1-2; 12 positions agree with TRBD1. Germline CDR1 reads ENHRY; CDR2 reads SYGVKD. The CDR3 contains 16 residues. J was trimmed by 4 bases and V by 7 bases; bases with no gene match: 10. CDR3 in amino acids: CAIKGRDRGRGYGYTF. CDR3 DNA sequence: TGTGCCATCAAGGGCCGGGACAGGGGGCGAGGCTATGGCTACACCTTC.

The V gene is TRBV10-3, the J gene TRBJ1-5, with a possible D match to TRBD1 (5 bases). Trimming shortened V by 4 bases and J by 7 bases, and 17 bases separated the two germline ends. Germline CDR1 and CDR2: ENHRY and SYGVKD. CDR3 length equals 15 residues. CDR3 protein: CAISVGGDLGQPQHF. The CDR3 DNA reads as TGTGCCATCAGTGTGGGTGGGGACCTGGGGCAGCCCCAGCATTTT.

Of note for this clone: A read error may produce the germline difference seen at one junction end. The V and J genes are TRBV18 and TRBJ1-2, with D maybe TRBD1 (5 bases). Germline lookup yields CDR1 KGHSH and CDR2 LQKENI. The CDR3 is 12 amino acids. Here the CDR3 reads CASSPRTGPYTF. CDR3 coding DNA: TGTGCCAGCTCCCCACGCACAGGCCCTTACACCTTC.

J is TRBJ1-1 and V is TRBV6-6; a possible D gene is TRBD1 (5 bases). The V gene's germline CDR1 is MNHNY and CDR2 SVGAGI (reference sequence). This CDR3 is built from 15 residues. Trimming took off 5 bases at V and 0 bases at J, with 13 bases between the two ends. CDR3 region: CASSDQGRLNTEAFF. CDR3 bases: TGTGCCAGCAGTGACCAGGGACGGCTGAACACTGAAGCTTTCTTT.

The chain employs TRBV27 and TRBJ2-3, with 11 nucleotides matching TRBD2. Looked up from germline, CDR1 is MNHEY and CDR2 is SMNVEV (reference sequence). This CDR3 comprises 15 residues. Unmatched junction bases numbered 6, after V lost 8 bases and J lost 2 bases. The CDR3 DNA reads as TGTGCCAGCCAGGGACTAGCGGAATTCACAGATACGCAGTATTTT. It specifies CASQGLAEFTDTQYF.

The V call is TRBV5-1, the J call TRBJ1-5; D is uncertain. This CDR3 comprises 17 residues. Deletions cut 1 base from V and 0 bases from J, with 14 bases between. Looked up from germline, CDR1 is SGHRS and CDR2 is YFSETQ. CDR3 nucleotides: TGCGCCAGCAGCTTGAAAGGTTCGGTGAGTAGCAATCAGCCCCAGCATTTT. It codes for CASSLKGSVSSNQPQHF.

The chain couples TRBV10-3 to TRBJ1-1; D is unresolved. V shed 1 base and J shed 4 bases, with 7 bases lying between them. The CDR3 runs to 13 residues. CDR1 and CDR2 from the germline V gene are ENHRY and SYGVKD. The CDR3 loop is CAISELQSTEAFF. The CDR3 DNA sequence: TGTGCCATCAGTGAGTTGCAAAGCACTGAAGCTTTCTTT.

The chain recombines TRBV6-5 with TRBJ2-7; D remains unclear. The CDR3 is 16 residues long. V was clipped by 3 bases and J by 4 bases, with 19 bases between them. Germline loops: CDR1 MNHEY, CDR2 SVGAGI. The CDR3 spells CASSYSKVSAGYEQYV. CDR3 nucleotide sequence: TGTGCCAGCAGTTATTCGAAGGTCTCAGCCGGTTACGAGCAGTACGTC.

The rearrangement joins TRBV6-5 to TRBJ1-6; 9 bases fit TRBD1. V shed 6 bases and J 6 bases; nucleotides not matched to a gene: 6. The CDR3 totals 15 residues. Germline CDR1 reads MNHEY; CDR2 reads SVGAGI. The chain's CDR3 is CASSVTGGFNSPLHF. DNA for the CDR3: TGTGCCAGCAGCGTGACAGGGGGTTTTAATTCACCCCTCCACTTT.

This chain joins TRBV4-1 and TRBJ2-5; 8 bases fit TRBD2. Trimming at V came to 4 bases and at J to 0 bases, leaving 4 bases not matched to a gene. CDR1 is MGHRA and CDR2 is YSYEKL in the germline V gene. There are 15 residues in the CDR3. CDR3 loop: CASSPGGVHQETQYF. For the CDR3, the DNA is TGCGCCAGCAGCCCCGGGGGGGTACACCAAGAGACCCAGTACTTC.

J is TRBJ1-1 and V is TRBV2; D not resolved. The germline V gene encodes CDR1 SNHLY and CDR2 FYNNEI. Trimming left V 5 bases short and J 0 bases short, with 10 bases between. This CDR3 is 14 amino acids long. DNA for the CDR3: TGTGCCAGCAGTACTCAGGAGATGAACACTGAAGCTTTCTTT. Its translation: CASSTQEMNTEAFF.

The rearrangement links TRBV19 to TRBJ1-5; D possibly corresponds to TRBD1 (6 bases). Germline V CDR1 and CDR2: LNHDA, SQIVND (reference sequence). The CDR3 is 15 residues long. Trimming removed 4 bases at V and 0 bases at J, with 10 bases between. CDR3 residues: CASSKGGYSNQPQHF. The DNA of the CDR3 is TGTGCCAGTAGTAAGGGGGGCTATAGCAATCAGCCCCAGCATTTT.

V usage is TRBV6-5 and J usage is TRBJ1-2; no definite D call. The CDR3 is 16 amino acids. CDR1 is MNHEY, CDR2 SVGAGI, per germline. Trimming left V 0 bases short and J 0 bases short, with 11 bases between. CDR3 protein: CASSYSDGDANYGYTF. In nucleotides, the CDR3 is TGTGCCAGCAGTTACTCGGACGGCGACGCTAACTATGGCTACACCTTC.

CDR3 nucleotides: TGTGCCAGCAGCTTCCAGCGATACACTGAAGCTTTCTTT. It yields the protein CASSFQRYTEAFF. The chain combines TRBV5-4 with TRBJ1-1; D is unclear. The ends were cut back, 2 bases at V and 3 bases at J, with 8 bases in the middle. The CDR3 loop spans 13 amino acids. Germline V gene data show CDR1 as SGHNT and CDR2 as YYREEE (reference sequence).

The chain recombines TRBV27 with TRBJ1-1; D is unclear. The CDR3 consists of 13 residues. V dropped 3 bases and J dropped 5 bases, with 10 bases sitting between them. The germline CDR1 and CDR2 sequences are MNHEY and SMNVEV (reference sequence). The CDR3 bases are TGTGCCAGCAGTTTGTATCTTCGAACTGAAGCTTTCTTT. This translates into CASSLYLRTEAFF.

The rearrangement joins TRBV24-1 to TRBJ2-1; 10 bases line up with TRBD2. CDR3 length: 14 amino acids. The V gene end was trimmed by 4 bases and the J gene end by 15 bases; junction bases not matched to a gene: 11. Germline CDR1 is KGHDR and CDR2 is SFDVKD. The CDR3 sequence is CATSDPGLALGRFF. The CDR3 region has the DNA TGTGCCACCAGTGACCCGGGACTAGCGTTAGGGAGGTTCTTC.